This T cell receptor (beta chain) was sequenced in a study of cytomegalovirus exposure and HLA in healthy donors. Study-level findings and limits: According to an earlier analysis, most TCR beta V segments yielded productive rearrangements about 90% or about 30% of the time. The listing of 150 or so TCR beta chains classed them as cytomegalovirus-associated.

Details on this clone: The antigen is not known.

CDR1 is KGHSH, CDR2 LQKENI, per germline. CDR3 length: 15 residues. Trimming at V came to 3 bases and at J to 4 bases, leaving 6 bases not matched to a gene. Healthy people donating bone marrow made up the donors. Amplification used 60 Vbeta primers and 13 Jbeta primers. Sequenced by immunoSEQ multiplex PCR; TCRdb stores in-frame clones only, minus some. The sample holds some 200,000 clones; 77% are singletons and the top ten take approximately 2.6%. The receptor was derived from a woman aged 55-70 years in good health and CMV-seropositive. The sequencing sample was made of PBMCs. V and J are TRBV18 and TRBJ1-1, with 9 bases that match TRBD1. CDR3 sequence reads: CASSPWDRASTEAFF. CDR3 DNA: TGTGCCAGCTCACCCTGGGACAGGGCTAGCACTGAAGCTTTCTTT.